This is a list of T cell receptor beta chains from one sample in a study of cytomegalovirus exposure and HLA in healthy donors. TCRdb's copy holds only in-frame clones and misses some; the assay was immunoSEQ multiplex PCR. Here the sample spans around 190,000 clones, 70% to 80% being singletons. Sequenced: PBMCs. The receptors were gathered from a woman aged 45 to 65 in good health and CMV-seronegative. The CDR3 runs from the conserved cysteine through the conserved F or W. The D gene is left open where the match is weak. Only part of the rows carry a size: once, few, many, or a class if the clone is expanded.

D gene,clone size,J gene,V gene,CDR3 protein,CDR3 DNA
.,.,TRBJ2-2,TRBV5-1,CASSPTASTNTGELFF,TGCGCCAGCAGCCCCACTGCTTCCACGAACACCGGGGAGCTGTTTTTT
.,once,TRBJ1-6,TRBV19,CASSTTENSPLHF,TGTGCCAGTAGTACGACAGAGAATTCACCCCTCCACTTT
.,.,TRBJ1-2,TRBV5-1,CASSLTGTNNYGYTF,TGCGCCAGCAGCTTGACAGGGACGAATAACTATGGCTACACCTTC
TRBD1,.,TRBJ1-2,TRBV27,CASSPLDRVGGYTF,TGTGCCAGCAGTCCCCTGGACAGGGTAGGTGGCTACACCTTC
TRBD2,.,TRBJ2-3,TRBV7-3,CASSFNVAGVGTDTQYF,TGTGCCAGCAGCTTCAACGTAGCGGGAGTGGGCACAGATACGCAGTATTTT
.,.,TRBJ1-2,TRBV19,CASRVQNYGYTF,TGTGCCAGTAGGGTACAGAACTATGGCTACACCTTC
.,once,TRBJ1-6,TRBV9,CASSVGQNNSPLHF,TGTGCCAGCAGCGTAGGGCAGAATAATTCACCCCTCCACTTT
.,.,TRBJ1-4,TRBV4-3,CASSQDSGASEKLFF,TGCGCCAGCAGCCAAGATTCAGGGGCTAGTGAAAAACTGTTTTTT
TRBD1,.,TRBJ2-1,TRBV29-1,CSVITGTVNNEQFF,TGCAGCGTTATTACCGGGACAGTGAACAATGAGCAGTTCTTC
.,.,TRBJ1-1,TRBV9,CASSVEEGRTEAFF,TGTGCCAGCAGCGTAGAAGAGGGTCGCACTGAAGCTTTCTTT
TRBD2,.,TRBJ2-1,TRBV10-3,CAISESPGGRSHEQFF,TGTGCCATCAGTGAGTCTCCGGGAGGGCGTAGTCATGAGCAGTTCTTC
.,.,TRBJ1-2,TRBV6-4,CASSDDSYYTF,TGTGCCAGCAGTGACGACAGCTACTACACCTTC
TRBD1,.,TRBJ1-2,TRBV7-9,CASSYHRGNGYTF,TGTGCCAGCAGTTATCACAGGGGGAATGGCTACACCTTC
.,few,TRBJ1-4,TRBV28,CASRPEYAGEKLFF,TGTGCCAGCAGACCGGAGTACGCGGGCGAAAAACTGTTTTTT
.,.,TRBJ2-7,TRBV18,CASSYKEGYEQYF,TGTGCCAGCTCGTACAAGGAGGGCTACGAGCAGTACTTC
.,.,TRBJ2-7,TRBV4-3,CASSQDLRTVHYEQYF,TGCGCCAGCAGCCAAGATTTAAGGACAGTCCACTACGAGCAGTACTTC
TRBD2,.,TRBJ2-7,TRBV5-1,CASGPSGGFYEQYF,TGCGCCAGCGGACCTAGCGGGGGTTTCTACGAGCAGTACTTC
.,.,TRBJ2-7,TRBV5-1,CASSLVGDEQYF,TGCGCCAGCAGCCTGGTGGGCGACGAGCAGTACTTC
TRBD1,.,TRBJ1-5,TRBV4-3,CASSQEPGQGNQPQHF,TGCGCCAGCAGCCAGGAACCGGGACAGGGAAACCAGCCCCAGCATTTT
.,few,TRBJ1-1,TRBV4-3,CASSQGSDTEAFF,TGCGCCAGCAGCCAAGGGTCGGACACTGAAGCTTTCTTT
.,.,TRBJ1-2,TRBV5-8,CASSEWTELSVGYTF,TGTGCCAGCAGCGAATGGACAGAACTATCAGTCGGCTACACCTTC
.,few,TRBJ2-2,TRBV5-1,CASSLAGATGELFF,TGCGCCAGCAGCTTGGCCGGAGCAACCGGGGAGCTGTTTTTT
TRBD1,few,TRBJ1-1,TRBV2,CASSKQGRNTEAFF,TGTGCCAGCAGTAAACAGGGGCGTAACACTGAAGCTTTCTTT
.,.,TRBJ2-7,TRBV25-1,CASSERGHSYEQYF,TGTGCCAGCAGTGAACGCGGGCACTCCTACGAGCAGTACTTC
TRBD2,.,TRBJ2-7,TRBV6-1,CASSALTSGMTNEQYF,TGTGCCAGCAGTGCATTGACTAGCGGGATGACTAACGAGCAGTACTTC
.,few,TRBJ2-7,TRBV7-2,CASSLDGGFSEQYF,TGTGCCAGCAGCTTAGATGGAGGATTCAGCGAGCAGTACTTC
TRBD1,few,TRBJ1-5,TRBV2,CASRGGTGHQPQHF,TGTGCCAGCAGGGGGGGGACAGGGCATCAGCCCCAGCATTTT
TRBD1,.,TRBJ2-5,TRBV5-8,CASSLGQGAVGTQYF,TGTGCCAGCAGCTTGGGACAGGGGGCAGTCGGGACCCAGTACTTC
.,.,TRBJ1-5,TRBV7-2,CASSARGGNQPQHF,TGTGCCAGCAGCGCCCGGGGGGGGAATCAGCCCCAGCATTTT
TRBD1,.,TRBJ2-7,TRBV5-1,CASSLVQGATYEQYF,TGCGCCAGCAGCTTGGTACAGGGGGCGACCTACGAGCAGTACTTC
.,.,TRBJ2-3,TRBV5-4,CASSSGYPDTQYF,TGTGCCAGCAGTTCAGGGTACCCAGATACGCAGTATTTT
.,once,TRBJ1-2,TRBV5-1,CASSLVAGVNYGYTF,TGCGCCAGCAGCTTGGTGGCAGGGGTTAACTATGGCTACACCTTC
TRBD2,.,TRBJ2-7,TRBV29-1,CSTTGGRGSYEQYF,TGCAGCACCACGGGGGGGCGCGGGTCCTACGAGCAGTACTTC
TRBD1,.,TRBJ2-2,TRBV12-5,CASGLSSRTGGGGELFF,TGTGCTAGTGGTCTATCCTCTCGGACAGGGGGCGGTGGGGAGCTGTTTTTT
.,once,TRBJ2-2,TRBV30,CAWSRRGAVGELFF,TGTGCCTGGAGTAGGCGGGGTGCTGTCGGGGAGCTGTTTTTT
TRBD1,.,TRBJ1-3,TRBV19,CASSRDSSTGNTIYF,TGTGCCAGTAGTAGGGACAGCAGCACTGGAAACACCATATATTTT
.,.,TRBJ1-1,TRBV10-3,CAISDSLLRDTEAFF,TGTGCCATCAGTGATAGCCTACTCAGGGACACTGAAGCTTTCTTT
.,.,TRBJ1-1,TRBV19,CASSRRGIRYGTEAFF,TGTGCCAGTAGCCGACGGGGGATTAGGTACGGTACTGAAGCTTTCTTT
TRBD2,.,TRBJ2-3,TRBV18,CASSPREARTDTQYF,TGTGCCAGCTCACCCCGGGAGGCACGCACAGATACGCAGTATTTT
TRBD2,.,TRBJ2-5,TRBV2,CASSVGGGGETQYF,TGTGCCAGCAGTGTTGGCGGGGGAGGGGAGACCCAGTACTTC
.,once,TRBJ1-2,TRBV28,CASSTSTGMGYTF,TGTGCCAGCAGTACCTCGACGGGTATGGGCTACACCTTC
.,.,TRBJ1-2,TRBV7-6,CASSLFSAGDYGYTF,TGTGCCAGCAGCTTATTTAGTGCAGGCGACTATGGCTACACCTTC
TRBD2,once,TRBJ2-7,TRBV11-2,CASSRRLAGPHEQYF,TGTGCCAGCAGCCGACGACTAGCGGGACCCCACGAGCAGTACTTC
.,.,TRBJ1-3,TRBV7-9,CASSLGGGSGNTIYF,TGTGCCAGCAGCTTAGGAGGGGGCTCTGGAAACACCATATATTTT
TRBD2,.,TRBJ2-1,TRBV7-3,CASSLTPPSLAGVSDEQFF,TGTGCCAGCAGCTTAACTCCCCCCTCACTAGCGGGAGTTTCAGATGAGCAGTTCTTC
TRBD1,.,TRBJ1-2,TRBV4-3,CASSQEGTGTFYGYTF,TGCGCCAGCAGCCAAGAAGGGACAGGGACGTTCTATGGCTACACCTTC